This T cell receptor beta chain derives from a study of blood T cell repertoires in COVID-19. Study-level information: The samples span acute and convalescent COVID-19 from the United States, Italy and Spain. T cells, B-cell-depleted T cells, or PBMCs supplied cDNA or gDNA.

As processed by the authors: Cell counts per sample came from amplifying reference gene primers. Here immunoSEQ multiplex PCR was the method, and the copy in TCRdb shows in-frame clones only, minus some. The DNA gave D and trimming, while V, J and clone size come from that table. The sample consists of over 45,000 clones, approximately 88% of them appearing once. The CDR3 runs 16 residues. With 3 bases removed from V and 5 bases from J, the gap between germline ends came to 19 bases. CDR1 is LGHNA and CDR2 is YSLEER in the germline V gene. V gene TRBV4-3 combines with J gene TRBJ1-2, with a weak D call TRBD1 (5 bases). The sequence was collected from a man aged 65 to 79 with acute or convalescent COVID-19. The sequencing input was peripheral blood. The DNA of the CDR3 is TGCGCCAGCAGCCAGTATCGGGGCCGCGGGGAGTATGGCTACACCTTC. Its protein is CASSQYRGRGEYGYTF.